The 13 T cell receptor beta chains given below trace back to one sample, sequenced in a study of shared T cell receptors in the human thymus. TCRdb's table, derived via immunoSEQ multiplex PCR, lists solely in-frame clones and lacks some. Among 550,000 to 800,000 clones, approximately 83% were seen once, and the ten largest hold approximately 0.01%. The same specimen was also included in a second study, on human thymus T cells.

The sample comprised thymocytes. Source of these receptors: a girl under two years old with a congenital heart defect.

The chain carries TRBV15 and TRBJ2-7; D possibly corresponds to TRBD2 (6 bases). With 2 bases removed from V and 5 bases from J, the gap between germline ends came to 22 bases. The CDR3 length is 17 residues. Germline loops: CDR1 LNHNV, CDR2 YYDKDF (reference sequence). DNA of the CDR3: TGTGCCACCAGCAGATTCCGGCCCTCGATCGGGGGACACGAGCAGTACTTC. Translation: CATSRFRPSIGGHEQYF. Full variable domain (missing parts from reference TRBV15 and TRBJ2-7): DAMVIQNPRYQVTQFGKPVTLSCSQTLNHNVMYWYQQKSSQAPKLLFHYYDKDFNNEADTPDNFQSRRPNTSFCFLDIRSPGLGDTAMYLCATSRFRPSIGGHEQYFGPGTRLTVT.

J is TRBJ1-2 and V is TRBV7-6; 8 bases map to TRBD1. Trimming cost V 2 bases and J 6 bases; bases outside gene matches: 8. Germline CDR1 is SGHVS and CDR2 is FNYEAQ. The CDR3 is made up of 15 amino acids. The CDR3 loop reads CASSLRAGGRDGYTF. Here the CDR3 DNA reads TGTGCCAGCAGCTTACGTGCAGGGGGCAGGGATGGCTACACCTTC.

The rearrangement uses TRBV5-1 and TRBJ1-2; D unresolved. This CDR3 spans 15 amino acids. The V end was cut by 0 bases, the J end by 1 base, with 10 bases between. Looked up from germline, CDR1 is SGHRS and CDR2 is YFSETQ. CDR3 in DNA: TGCGCCAGCAGCTTGGATTCAGGAATTAACTATGGCTACACCTTC. Translating it yields CASSLDSGINYGYTF.

This rearrangement joins TRBV4-1 to TRBJ1-5; TRBD1 aligns across 7 bases. The CDR3 is 19 amino acids. Trimming took 3 bases from V and 11 from J; bases not matched to a gene: 25. Germline loops: CDR1 MGHRA, CDR2 YSYEKL. CDR3 protein: CASSHPKGHRGLLPVAQHF. CDR3 in DNA: TGCGCCAGCAGCCATCCTAAGGGGCACAGGGGCCTACTACCCGTGGCCCAGCATTTT.

The chain has TRBV9 and TRBJ1-1; TRBD1 is a possible D gene (6 bases). V lost 3 bases, J lost 1 base, and 13 bases lay in between. In germline, CDR1 is SGDLS, CDR2 YYNGEE. This CDR3 is 15 amino acids long. CDR3 residues: CASSERGGRNTEAFF. CDR3 coding DNA: TGTGCCAGCAGCGAAAGAGGGGGTCGGAACACTGAAGCTTTCTTT. Drawing the rest from reference TRBV9 and TRBJ1-1, the complete variable domain is DSGVTQTPKHLITATGQRVTLRCSPRSGDLSVYWYQQSLDQGLQFLIQYYNGEERAKGNILERFSAQQFPDLHSELNLSSLELGDSALYFCASSERGGRNTEAFFGQGTRLTVV.

V and J are TRBV5-1 and TRBJ1-1, with a weak D call TRBD1 (5 bases). V lost 7 bases and J lost 5, with 27 bases in between. Germline V CDR1 and CDR2: SGHRS, YFSETQ. The length of the CDR3 is 17 residues. This chain's CDR3 is CASAQLPVLQGSTEAFF. The CDR3 DNA reads as TGCGCCAGCGCACAACTCCCTGTACTCCAGGGAAGTACTGAAGCTTTCTTT.

The chain is built from TRBV18 and TRBJ2-5; D might be TRBD1 (6 bases). Trimming left V 5 bases short and J 4 bases short, with 32 bases between. The CDR3 spans 20 residues. Germline V CDR1 and CDR2: KGHSH, LQKENI. The CDR3 region has the DNA TGTGCCAGCTCATTTCTTCGGTCGGACAGAACCAGATCCGTAACAGAGACCCAGTACTTC. This codes for CASSFLRSDRTRSVTETQYF.

The chain is built from TRBV11-2 and TRBJ2-7, with D tentatively TRBD1 (8 bases). V lost 7 bases to trimming and J lost 4 bases, with 20 bases between them. Germline-derived CDR1 and CDR2 are SGHAT and FQNNGV. This CDR3 spans 15 amino acids. The CDR3 coding sequence is TGTGCCAGCACCCAACAACAGGGGGGGGGATACGAGCAGTACTTC. Protein: CASTQQQGGGYEQYF.

This clone was detected only once. The rearrangement uses TRBV6-5 and TRBJ1-2; TRBD1 might be the D (5 bases). CDR1 is MNHEY and CDR2 is SVGAGI in the germline V gene. The length of the CDR3 is 14 residues. V gave up 6 bases and J gave up 3 bases, with 14 bases separating them. CDR3 amino acids: CASRLQASDYGYTF. The DNA for the CDR3 is TGTGCCAGCAGGCTACAGGCGAGTGACTATGGCTACACCTTC.

J is TRBJ2-1 and V is TRBV5-1; 8 bases line up with TRBD1. J lost 5 bases, V lost 7 bases, and 8 bases had no gene match. The CDR3 consists of 14 residues. In germline, CDR1 is SGHRS, CDR2 YFSETQ. CDR3 DNA sequence: TGCGCCAGCCTCGACCAGGGGGCAAACAATGAGCAGTTCTTC. This gives the protein CASLDQGANNEQFF.

V gene TRBV6-1 combines with J gene TRBJ1-2, with unresolved D. The germline CDR1 and CDR2 sequences are MNHNS and SASEGT. This CDR3 has 14 residues. Trimming shortened V by 4 bases and J by 3 bases, and 12 bases separated the two germline ends. The CDR3 DNA reads TGTGCCAGCAGTGGCGGAACATATTACTATGGCTACACCTTC. This translates into CASSGGTYYYGYTF.

The genes are TRBV20-1 and TRBJ1-4; D is unresolved. Per the germline V gene, CDR1 is DFQATT and CDR2 is SNEGSKA (reference sequence). The V and J ends lost 1 base and 15 bases respectively, with 12 bases between them. This CDR3 region has 11 residues. CDR3 amino acids: CSARGGPLVFF. The CDR3 DNA sequence: TGCAGTGCTAGAGGAGGCCCTTTGGTGTTTTTT.

The V gene is TRBV5-6, the J gene TRBJ1-1; 7 bases fit TRBD1. V trimming: 0 bases; J trimming: 5 bases; junction bases outside the gene matches: 10. The length of the CDR3 is 16 residues. Germline V gives CDR1 SGHDT, CDR2 YYEEEE. CDR3 DNA sequence: TGTGCCAGCAGCTTGGCCTCCCGGGACAGACTAACTGAAGCTTTCTTT. As protein: CASSLASRDRLTEAFF.